This TCR beta chain was identified in a study of beta chain features in type 1 diabetes. Whole-study results and caveats: Sampled from patients, naive, central memory and Treg TCRB repertoires appeared more similar than those sampled from healthy donors. Researchers report that Type 1 diabetes patients had moderately but significantly shorter TCRB CDR3s across all four CD4+ subsets.

This clone was recorded a few times. No antigen is known for it. The CDR3 consists of 16 residues. Trimming took 1 base from V and 2 from J; bases not matched to a gene: 7. Germline V CDR1 and CDR2: MGHRA, YSYEKL. Every isolated RNA sample was fully reverse transcribed, so sequencing captured expressed TCRB transcripts. Measured with immunoSEQ multiplex PCR; TCRdb has only the in-frame clones, and not every one. The data show 550,000 to 850,000 clones, around 15% seen once. The specimen was naive CD4+ T cells from blood. This TCR derives from a man between 18 and 29 years old with type 1 diabetes. The chain is built from TRBV4-1 and TRBJ2-5, with 7 bases matching TRBD1. The CDR3 DNA follows: TGCGCCAGCAGCCAAGGCTGGGGCAGGGGGCAAGAGACCCAGTACTTC. Amino acids: CASSQGWGRGQETQYF.